Below, 11 T cell receptor beta chains from the same sample are listed, as sequenced in a study of TIL therapy for anti-PD-1-resistant metastatic lung cancer. This was the immunoSEQ v3 assay. Data came from immunoSEQ multiplex PCR; TCRdb stores just in-frame clones and leaves some out. The sample records approximately 12,000 clones, 80% being singletons. As for time point: pre-treatment sample, taken before nivolumab and TIL therapy. Sample: blood, taken at baseline. The receptors were gathered from a person aged 30 to 80 with non-small cell lung cancer.

The chain uses TRBV10-2 and TRBJ1-2; maybe TRBD1 (5 bases). Germline values: CDR1 WSHSY, CDR2 SAAADI. Trimming took off 4 bases at V and 4 bases at J, with 13 bases between the two ends. This CDR3 is built from 14 residues. The CDR3 region is CASSVVDNRYGYTF. The CDR3 bases are TGCGCCAGCAGTGTCGTGGACAACCGCTATGGCTACACCTTC.

The chain recombines TRBV10-1 with TRBJ1-1; D may be TRBD1 (5 bases). This CDR3 comprises 13 residues. In germline, CDR1 is WNHNN, CDR2 SYGVQD (reference sequence). V shed 6 bases and J shed 8 bases, with 16 bases lying between them. The CDR3 protein is CASSPGVGREAFF. CDR3 coding DNA: TGCGCCAGCAGCCCGGGGGTAGGGCGCGAAGCTTTCTTT.

V gene TRBV4-1 combines with J gene TRBJ2-5, with TRBD1 matching 8 bases. Per germline, CDR1 MGHRA and CDR2 YSYEKL. The length of the CDR3 is 14 residues. The trim removed 4 bases at V and 1 base at J, leaving 2 bases unmatched. The CDR3 region has the DNA TGCGCCAGCAGCCCTACAGGGGGCCAAGAGACCCAGTACTTC. This codes for CASSPTGGQETQYF.

This clone was counted only a few times. The DNA for the CDR3 is TGTGCCAGCAGCGTAGGTCCGTTAGCCTACGAGCAGTACTTC. As protein: CASSVGPLAYEQYF. This chain connects TRBV9 to TRBJ2-7; D is ambiguous. Trimming took 0 bases from V and 2 from J, leaving 9 bases between them. The CDR3 runs to 14 residues. Per germline, CDR1 SGDLS and CDR2 YYNGEE.

The chain employs TRBV4-1 and TRBJ2-1, with 11 bases identical to TRBD2. The CDR3 runs to 18 residues. V was pared by 1 base and J by 4 bases, with 9 bases of the junction left unmatched. Germline CDR1 and CDR2: MGHRA and YSYEKL. CDR3 nucleotides: TGCGCCAGCAGCCAAGCACATTCCGGGACTAGCGGATACAATGAGCAGTTCTTC. Translated: CASSQAHSGTSGYNEQFF.

V and J are TRBV4-3 and TRBJ2-7; the match to TRBD1 covers 10 bases. This CDR3 has 15 amino acids. J was trimmed by 9 bases and V by 4 bases; bases with no gene match: 12. Germline assignment: CDR1 LGHNA and CDR2 YSLEER. CDR3 region: CASSRDGTGASRQYF. The CDR3 DNA is TGCGCCAGCAGCCGAGACGGGACAGGGGCCTCTAGGCAGTACTTC.

This clone appeared once. This chain connects TRBV30 to TRBJ2-1; 11 bases are a match to TRBD2. Per the germline V gene, CDR1 is GTSNPN and CDR2 is SVGIG (reference sequence). V dropped 3 bases and J dropped 6; count of bases not matched to a gene: 13. The CDR3 spans 17 residues. CDR3: CAWSRGVSGRALNEQFF. The CDR3 coding sequence is TGTGCCTGGAGCCGGGGGGTTAGCGGGAGGGCCCTCAATGAGCAGTTCTTC.

The chain links TRBV5-1 to TRBJ2-7; weak D call: TRBD1 (5 bases). Looked up from germline, CDR1 is SGHRS and CDR2 is YFSETQ. This CDR3 has 14 amino acids. V shed 0 bases and J shed 6 bases, with 13 bases lying between them. This CDR3 is CASSLEGRVGEQYF. CDR3 nucleotide sequence: TGCGCCAGCAGCTTGGAGGGGCGCGTTGGCGAGCAGTACTTC.

The chain has TRBV7-3 and TRBJ2-7; D uncertain. The germline V gene has CDR1 SGHTA and CDR2 FQGTGA. V was cut by 2 bases and J by 6 bases, with 8 bases left in between. The CDR3 sequence is 12 residues long. DNA of the CDR3: TGTGCCAGCAGCTTAGGTAGGACCGAGCAGTACTTC. Amino acid sequence: CASSLGRTEQYF. The entire variable domain, with the rest obtained from reference TRBV7-3 and TRBJ2-7, is as follows: GAGVSQTPSNKVTEKGKYVELRCDPISGHTALYWYRQSLGQGPEFLIYFQGTGAADDSGLPNDRFFAVRPEGSVSTLKIQRTERGDSAVYLCASSLGRTEQYFGPGTRLTVT.

A few counts support this clone. The chain uses TRBV19 and TRBJ1-4; perhaps TRBD1 as D (5 bases). V was clipped by 5 bases and J by 1 base, with 14 bases between them. CDR1 is LNHDA, CDR2 SQIVND, per germline (reference sequence). The CDR3 runs to 16 residues. CDR3 DNA sequence: TGTGCCAGTAGTCCGGACATGAGGGGAACTAATGAAAAACTGTTTTTT. This translates into CASSPDMRGTNEKLFF.

CDR3 residues: CAWSVSYGYTF. CDR3 bases: TGTGCCTGGAGTGTCAGCTATGGCTACACCTTC. The rearrangement joins TRBV30 to TRBJ1-2; D not resolved. The CDR3 loop spans 11 amino acids. The V gene's germline CDR1 is GTSNPN and CDR2 SVGIG (reference sequence). Trimming took 0 bases from V and 4 from J, leaving 3 bases between them.